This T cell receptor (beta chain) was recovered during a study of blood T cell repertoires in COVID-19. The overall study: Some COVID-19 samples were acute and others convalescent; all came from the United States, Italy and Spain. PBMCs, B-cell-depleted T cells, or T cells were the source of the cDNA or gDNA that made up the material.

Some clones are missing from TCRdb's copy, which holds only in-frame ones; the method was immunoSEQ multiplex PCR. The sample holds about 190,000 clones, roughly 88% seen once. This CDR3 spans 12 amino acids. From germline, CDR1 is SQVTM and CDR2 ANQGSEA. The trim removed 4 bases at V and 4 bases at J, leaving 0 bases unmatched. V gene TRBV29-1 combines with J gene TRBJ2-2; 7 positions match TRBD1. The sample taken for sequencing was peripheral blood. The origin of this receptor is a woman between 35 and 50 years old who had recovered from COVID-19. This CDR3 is CSVAGGTGELFF. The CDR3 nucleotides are TGCAGCGTTGCAGGGGGCACCGGGGAGCTGTTTTTT.